This is a list of T cell receptor beta chains from one sample in a study of T cell repertoires in cytomegalovirus infection. TCRdb called the reads again in MiXCR, with one record for every CDR3 protein. The table shows about 570,000 distinct CDR3 sequences, with around 40% occurring only once. No antigen has been identified for these receptors. The starting material was cultured PBMCs, obtained from culture after CMV antigen stimulation. These receptors were obtained from a human donor in good health (CMV status not recorded). Some clones in this sample may be carry-over from other donors' samples. CDR3s include the opening cysteine and the closing phenylalanine or tryptophan. The D gene is left open where the match is weak. The size entry is marked missing in some rows and otherwise reads once, few, many or a size class.

>TRBD2|TRBJ2-1|-|TRBV9|16
CASSPSGVAGANEQFF
TGTGCCAGCAGCCCTTCCGGGGTAGCGGGAGCCAATGAGCAGTTCTTC
>TRBD2|TRBJ2-5|-|TRBV7-2|15
CASSGTSGYGETQYF
TGTGCCAGCAGCGGGACTAGCGGTTATGGGGAGACCCAGTACTTC
>-|TRBJ2-1|many|TRBV7-2|15
CASSLRNPGQQKQFF
TGTGCCAGCAGCCTTAGAAACCCGGGACAACAGAAGCAGTTCTTC
>-|TRBJ1-6|few|TRBV6-5|22
CASSYAPWDFVETISYNSPLHF
TGTGCCAGCAGTTACGCACCTTGGGACTTCGTGGAGACCATCTCCTATAATTCACCCCTCCACTTT
>-|TRBJ1-1|-|TRBV5-1|13
CASSAGPDTEAFF
TGCGCCAGCAGCGCCGGGCCTGACACTGAAGCTTTCTTT
>TRBD1|TRBJ2-1|-|TRBV5-1|14
CASSPGTAGNEQFF
TGCGCCAGCAGCCCCGGGACAGCTGGTAATGAGCAGTTCTTC
>-|TRBJ2-5|many|TRBV7-2|13
CASSLAAQETQYF
TGTGCCAGCAGCTTAGCGGCCCAAGAGACCCAGTACTTC
>-|TRBJ2-7|-|TRBV14|13
CVSPSAGAHEQYF
TGTGTCAGCCCTAGCGCAGGAGCCCACGAGCAGTACTTC
>-|TRBJ2-7|-|TRBV5-4|13
CASSFATGVEQYF
TGTGCCAGCAGCTTCGCTACGGGAGTCGAGCAGTACTTC
>TRBD2|TRBJ2-2|-|TRBV27|15
CASSGGAMDTGELFF
TGTGCCAGCAGCGGGGGGGCCATGGACACCGGGGAGCTGTTTTTT
>TRBD1|TRBJ2-1|-|TRBV10-3|16
CAISESLGDRINEQFF
TGTGCCATCAGTGAGTCTTTGGGGGACAGAATTAATGAGCAGTTCTTC
>-|TRBJ2-7|-|TRBV14|13
CASSQFRVHEQYF
TGTGCCAGCAGCCAATTCAGGGTACACGAGCAGTACTTC
>TRBD2|TRBJ2-1|-|TRBV7-2|17
CASSLVRVSGRGGEQFF
TGTGCCAGCAGCTTAGTACGGGTTAGCGGGAGGGGAGGTGAGCAGTTCTTC
>-|TRBJ2-3|-|TRBV29-1|14
CSVATVRGSDTQYF
TGCAGCGTTGCCACCGTCCGTGGCTCAGATACGCAGTATTTT
>-|TRBJ2-5|few|TRBV7-2|14
CASSLVEAQETQYF
TGTGCCAGCAGCCTGGTGGAGGCTCAAGAGACCCAGTACTTC
>TRBD2|TRBJ2-5|-|TRBV12-3/TRBV12-4|15
CTGSFGLAGRETQYF
TGTACCGGCAGTTTTGGACTAGCGGGCAGGGAGACCCAGTACTTC
>-|TRBJ1-5|few|TRBV7-8|13
CASSKGSNQPQHF
TGTGCCAGCAGCAAGGGGAGCAATCAGCCCCAGCATTTT
>TRBD2|TRBJ2-1|-|TRBV6-1|15
CATTSGRAMGNEQFF
TGTGCCACCACTAGCGGGAGGGCCATGGGGAATGAGCAGTTCTTC
>-|TRBJ2-2|-|TRBV5-1|14
CASSLKEGTGELFF
TGCGCCAGCAGCTTGAAAGAGGGTACCGGGGAGCTGTTTTTT
>TRBD2|TRBJ2-3|few|TRBV9|17
CASSYPGGLAGEDTQYF
TGTGCCAGCAGCTACCCCGGTGGTCTAGCGGGAGAAGATACGCAGTATTTT